One and the same sample provided the 26 T cell receptor beta chains below, sequenced in a study of T cell responses to AZD1222 COVID-19 vaccine (dated by TCRdb to 2020 to 2023). Receptors were amplified or captured by the immunoSEQ multiplex PCR assay. This immuneACCESS table, as held by TCRdb, lists in-frame sequences with V and J called but not all clones. Of the missing ones, under half trace to an unresolved V gene in checked studies; the others have no known cause. The sample includes approximately 160,000 clones, with just under 95% observed a single time. About 0.9% of the sample comes from the top ten. Reading the label with the study, this specimen's time point is: baseline before first vaccination. Sequenced material: peripheral blood, taken on day 0 of AZD1222 vaccination. The receptors come from an adult in good health.

V and J are TRBV27 and TRBJ2-7; D gene unclear. The germline CDR1 and CDR2 sequences are MNHEY and SMNVEV (reference sequence). V lost 8 bases and J lost 3, with 8 bases in between. There are 11 residues in the CDR3. Written as DNA, the CDR3 is TGTGCCAGCGGCATTGTCTACGAGCAGTACTTC. Translating it yields CASGIVYEQYF.

V and J are TRBV4-1 and TRBJ1-4; D gene unclear. CDR1 is MGHRA and CDR2 is YSYEKL in the germline V gene. Trimming shortened V by 5 bases and J by 7 bases, and 11 bases separated the two germline ends. This CDR3 comprises 13 residues. In nucleotides, the CDR3 is TGCGCCAGCAGCAAAGTCCTAGGTGAAAAACTGTTTTTT. Translating gives CASSKVLGEKLFF.

The chain has TRBV2 and TRBJ2-7; D perhaps matches TRBD1 (7 bases). From germline, CDR1 is SNHLY and CDR2 FYNNEI. The CDR3 is 14 residues long. Between the trimmed V and J ends, which lost 4 bases and 0 bases, there was a span of 10 bases. CDR3 bases: TGTGCCAGCAGTGCGGGGGACAGCTCCTACGAGCAGTACTTC. As protein: CASSAGDSSYEQYF.

The chain employs TRBV24-1 and TRBJ1-5, with 9 bases matching TRBD1. The CDR3 has 20 amino acids. V lost 5 bases to trimming and J lost 4 bases; unmatched junction nucleotides: 20. Germline V gene sequence: CDR1 KGHDR, CDR2 SFDVKD. The CDR3 DNA reads as TGTGCCACCAGTGTCCACCGGGACAGGGTTGACCCTTTTACTAATCAGCCCCAGCATTTT. It codes for CATSVHRDRVDPFTNQPQHF.

The V gene is TRBV7-6, the J gene TRBJ1-3; D is ambiguous. Germline-derived CDR1 and CDR2 are SGHVS and FNYEAQ. This CDR3 has 16 residues. V was shortened by 5 bases and J by 1 base, with 15 bases between the two germline ends. The DNA of the CDR3 is TGTGCCAGCAGCCCGATGGCGGGCTTGTCTGGAAACACCATATATTTT. Its translation is CASSPMAGLSGNTIYF.

The chain carries TRBV5-1 and TRBJ2-3; either TRBD1 or TRBD2 may fit D (5 bases each). Germline values: CDR1 SGHRS, CDR2 YFSETQ. Trimming pared 2 bases from V and 6 bases from J, leaving 16 bases between. The CDR3 totals 15 residues. The CDR3 loop is CASSFRDPATDTQYF. In DNA form, the CDR3 reads TGCGCCAGCAGCTTCCGGGACCCGGCCACGGATACGCAGTATTTT. The variable domain in full, completed from reference TRBV5-1 and TRBJ2-3, reads KAGVTQTPRYLIKTRGQQVTLSCSPISGHRSVSWYQQTPGQGLQFLFEYFSETQRNKGNFPGRFSGRQFSNSRSEMNVSTLELGDSALYLCASSFRDPATDTQYFGPGTRLTVL.

The rearrangement uses TRBV4-2 and TRBJ1-4; no definite D call. V lost 0 bases, J lost 8 bases, and 13 bases lay in between. The CDR3 runs 15 residues. CDR1 is LGHNA and CDR2 is YNFKEQ in the germline V gene. In nucleotides, the CDR3 is TGTGCCAGCAGCCAAGATATGGAGTCTAGGGAAAAACTGTTTTTT. This gives the protein CASSQDMESREKLFF.

This clone appeared a single time. The V gene is TRBV3-1 (or the pseudogene TRBV3-2), the J gene TRBJ2-2; 9 bases fit TRBD1. Losses at the gene ends were 6 bases for V and 7 bases for J; bases not matched to a gene: 9. This CDR3 spans 15 amino acids. Per the germline V gene, CDR1 is LGHDT and CDR2 is YNNKEL (reference sequence). The CDR3 sequence: CASSFGTGNIGELFF. Here the CDR3 DNA reads TGTGCCAGCAGTTTCGGGACAGGGAATATCGGGGAGCTGTTTTTT.

The chain recombines TRBV10-1 with TRBJ2-1; D is possibly TRBD1 or TRBD2 (5 bases each). Trimming removed 8 bases at V and 8 bases at J, with 22 bases between. This CDR3 spans 15 amino acids. CDR1 and CDR2 from the germline V gene are WNHNN and SYGVQD (reference sequence). Written as DNA, the CDR3 is TGCGCCAGCGATTCGACGGGGACGTTGCTTGATGAGCAGTTCTTC. Its protein product is CASDSTGTLLDEQFF.

The chain uses TRBV30 and TRBJ1-4, with D unresolved. Germline lookup yields CDR1 GTSNPN and CDR2 SVGIG (reference sequence). Trimming took off 0 bases at V and 0 bases at J, with 11 bases between the two ends. The length of the CDR3 is 16 residues. CDR3 DNA sequence: TGTGCCTGGAGTGTTGGTATAACAGCAACTAATGAAAAACTGTTTTTT. Translated, it gives CAWSVGITATNEKLFF.

In this sample, this clone turned up a few times. The gene calls are TRBV7-2 and TRBJ2-5; D might be TRBD1 or TRBD2, each matching 7 bases. In germline, CDR1 is SGHTA, CDR2 FQGNSA. This CDR3 is 15 amino acids long. The germline V and J ends were trimmed by 4 bases and 2 bases, with 14 bases remaining between them. CDR3: CASSSQGGIQETQYF. The CDR3 DNA is TGTGCCAGCAGCTCCCAGGGGGGGATACAAGAGACCCAGTACTTC.

The chain uses TRBV10-1 and TRBJ1-1; 7 bases agree with TRBD1. The CDR3 totals 12 residues. With 4 bases clipped from V and 7 bases from J, the junction kept 3 bases outside the gene matches. Germline CDR1 and CDR2: WNHNN and SYGVQD (reference sequence). The CDR3: CASSGDRLEAFF. The CDR3, as DNA: TGCGCCAGCAGTGGGGACAGACTTGAAGCTTTCTTT.

This clone showed up just a few times. The rearrangement links TRBV6-5 to TRBJ2-1; D ambiguous. V was pared by 6 bases and J by 7 bases, with 19 bases between. The length of the CDR3 is 15 residues. From germline, CDR1 is MNHEY and CDR2 SVGAGI. The CDR3 DNA reads as TGTGCCAGCAGCCCCATAGCCCAGGTGAAGAATGAGCAGTTCTTC. It yields the protein CASSPIAQVKNEQFF.

V gene TRBV15 combines with J gene TRBJ1-5, with 9 positions matching TRBD1. This CDR3 comprises 19 residues. The germline V gene has CDR1 LNHNV and CDR2 YYDKDF (reference sequence). The trim removed 4 bases at V and 7 bases at J, leaving 20 bases unmatched. The CDR3 DNA reads TGTGCCACCAGCATCCATCCCGGGACAGGGCCCCTAGACAACCAGCCCCAGCATTTT. This gives the protein CATSIHPGTGPLDNQPQHF. Full variable domain (rest looked up from reference TRBV15 and TRBJ1-5): DAMVIQNPRYQVTQFGKPVTLSCSQTLNHNVMYWYQQKSSQAPKLLFHYYDKDFNNEADTPDNFQSRRPNTSFCFLDIRSPGLGDTAMYLCATSIHPGTGPLDNQPQHFGDGTRLSIL.

The chain joins TRBV5-1 to TRBJ2-7, with 7 bases identical to TRBD1. After removal of 4 bases from V and 1 base from J, the junction contained 11 bases not matched to a gene. This CDR3 has 16 amino acids. Germline V CDR1 and CDR2: SGHRS, YFSETQ. The CDR3 sequence: CASSIYLGTVSYEQYF. The CDR3, as DNA: TGCGCCAGCAGCATCTACCTTGGGACAGTTTCCTACGAGCAGTACTTC.

The rearrangement uses TRBV5-1 and TRBJ1-3; unclear D gene. Trimming removed 3 bases at V and 0 bases at J, with 13 bases between. The CDR3 spans 16 residues. Germline V CDR1 and CDR2: SGHRS, YFSETQ. The CDR3 spells CASSSRGASSGNTIYF. DNA for the CDR3: TGCGCCAGCAGCTCCCGTGGAGCGAGCTCTGGAAACACCATATATTTT. Together with reference TRBV5-1 and TRBJ1-3, the CDR3 gives the full variable domain: KAGVTQTPRYLIKTRGQQVTLSCSPISGHRSVSWYQQTPGQGLQFLFEYFSETQRNKGNFPGRFSGRQFSNSRSEMNVSTLELGDSALYLCASSSRGASSGNTIYFGEGSWLTVV.

The chain links TRBV5-5 to TRBJ1-4, with 8 bases identical to TRBD1. CDR3 size: 15 residues. The J segment lost 5 bases and the V segment lost 4 bases, leaving 7 bases of the junction unmatched. The germline gives CDR1 SGHKS, CDR2 YYEKEE (reference sequence). CDR3 sequence (DNA): TGTGCCAGCAGCCCTACCACAGGGGGGAATGAAAAACTGTTTTTT. Its protein product is CASSPTTGGNEKLFF.

This chain uses TRBV7-8 with TRBJ1-1; unclear D gene. The CDR3 spans 14 residues. Trimming removed 1 base from V and 4 bases from J, with 10 bases in between. The germline gives CDR1 SGHVS, CDR2 FQNEAQ. The CDR3 DNA is TGTGCCAGCAGCTTAGTCCCGCAGAGCACTGAAGCTTTCTTT. This encodes CASSLVPQSTEAFF.

This clone showed up just once. The CDR3 bases are TGTGCCAGTACCCTGACTAGCGGGGGGGCCGGGTTCGTTGAGCAGTTCTTC. Translated: CASTLTSGGAGFVEQFF. This chain connects TRBV19 to TRBJ2-1; 14 bases fit TRBD2. Trimming removed 7 bases from V and 9 bases from J; junction bases left unmatched: 14. Germline CDR1 LNHDA, CDR2 SQIVND (reference sequence). The CDR3 consists of 17 residues.

The rearrangement links TRBV14 to TRBJ1-1; no reliable D call. The CDR3 contains 18 residues. Germline assignment: CDR1 SGHDN and CDR2 FVKESK. The V and J ends lost 0 bases and 5 bases respectively, with 22 bases between them. Written as DNA, the CDR3 is TGTGCCAGCAGCCAAGATATCGGTGAAGACCCATATTCAACTGAAGCTTTCTTT. It specifies CASSQDIGEDPYSTEAFF. Full variable domain (rest looked up from reference TRBV14 and TRBJ1-1): EAGVTQFPSHSVIEKGQTVTLRCDPISGHDNLYWYRRVMGKEIKFLLHFVKESKQDESGMPNNRFLAERTGGTYSTLKVQPAELEDSGVYFCASSQDIGEDPYSTEAFFGQGTRLTVV.

The gene calls are TRBV30 and TRBJ2-5; either TRBD1 or TRBD2 may fit D (5 bases each). The CDR3 covers 15 residues. Germline lookup yields CDR1 GTSNPN and CDR2 SVGIG (reference sequence). Trimming pared 1 base from V and 3 bases from J, leaving 15 bases between. The CDR3 bases are TGTGCCTGGAGTGGAGCTCTCGGGGCTAAAGAGACCCAGTACTTC. Its translation is CAWSGALGAKETQYF.

The rearrangement links TRBV28 to TRBJ1-6, with a possible D match to TRBD1 (6 bases). V lost 7 bases and J 10 bases, leaving 17 bases between the germline ends. CDR3 length: 14 amino acids. CDR1 and CDR2 from the germline V gene are MDHEN and SYDVKM. The CDR3 DNA reads TGTGCCAGCACCCCCCAGGGGAGGGACTCACCCCTCCACTTT. Protein sequence: CASTPQGRDSPLHF.

This chain joins TRBV27 and TRBJ2-3; TRBD1 aligns across 8 bases. The CDR3 sequence is 16 residues long. Losses at the gene ends were 6 bases for V and 1 base for J; bases not matched to a gene: 9. The germline V gene has CDR1 MNHEY and CDR2 SMNVEV (reference sequence). As DNA, the CDR3 is TGTGCCAGCAGCCAAGAACAGGGGGTTGGCACAGATACGCAGTATTTT. Translated: CASSQEQGVGTDTQYF.

The chain employs TRBV5-4 and TRBJ1-2, with a possible D match to TRBD1 (6 bases). V lost 4 bases to trimming and J lost 4 bases, with 17 bases between them. The V gene's germline CDR1 is SGHNT and CDR2 YYREEE (reference sequence). The CDR3 has 15 residues. CDR3 coding DNA: TGTGCCAGCAGCACAGGGACGGATCCCCGCTATGGCTACACCTTC. Its translation: CASSTGTDPRYGYTF.

The rearrangement uses TRBV2 and TRBJ2-2; 11 nucleotides align to TRBD2. CDR3 size: 15 residues. Germline trimming cut 6 bases from V and 4 bases from J; bases unmatched to any gene: 4. Germline CDR1 SNHLY, CDR2 FYNNEI. The CDR3 DNA sequence: TGTGCCAGCAGAAGTAGCGGGGGGGCCACCGGGGAGCTGTTTTTT. Translation: CASRSSGGATGELFF.

This rearrangement joins TRBV7-9 to TRBJ1-1; D remains ambiguous. Germline V gives CDR1 SEHNR, CDR2 FQNEAQ (reference sequence). Trimming removed 1 base at V and 6 bases at J, with 9 bases between. The CDR3 is made up of 13 amino acids. CDR3 DNA: TGTGCCAGCAGCTTAGAAGAACGCTCTGAAGCTTTCTTT. It yields the protein CASSLEERSEAFF. The full variable domain, rest sourced from reference TRBV7-9 and TRBJ1-1, is DTGVSQNPRHKITKRGQNVTFRCDPISEHNRLYWYRQTLGQGPEFLTYFQNEAQLEKSRLLSDRFSAERPKGSFSTLEIQRTEQGDSAMYLCASSLEERSEAFFGQGTRLTVV.